In its sample, the clone carrying this T cell receptor beta chain is large. Via MiXCR, TCRdb re-called the PCR reads, giving one row per CDR3 protein. Of some 5,300 distinct CDR3 sequences listed, 50% are singletons. The patients had localized lung adenocarcinoma, a non-small cell subtype. This CDR3 is 16 amino acids long. Germline V gives CDR1 MNHNY, CDR2 SVGAGI (reference sequence). The trim removed 4 bases at V and 3 bases at J, leaving 9 bases unmatched. This sample was taken from a study of CD4 and CD8 cells across lung adenocarcinoma regions. This clonotype was obtained from a male donor with lung adenocarcinoma. The CD4 and CD8 labels of this study may be unreliable. This sequence joins TRBV6-6 and TRBJ2-1; 7 nucleotides align to TRBD1. Sequencing was carried out using CD4+ T cells from the margin of a lung tumor. The CDR3 DNA reads TGTGCCAGCAGTTCCCCCGGGACAGAGATCTACAATGAGCAGTTCTTC. It codes for CASSSPGTEIYNEQFF.